This T cell receptor beta chain was identified in a study of CD8+ T cells in alopecia areata. Regarding treatment: oral pan-JAK inhibitor, 5-10 mg twice daily. RNA was extracted and reverse transcribed into cDNA as the sequencing template. Libraries were prepared by immunoSEQ multiplex PCR; TCRdb keeps only in-frame clonotypes and omits some of them. The table records 130,000 or so clones, more than 85% of them present only once. The CDR3 length is 16 residues. With 0 bases clipped from V and 0 bases from J, the junction kept 4 bases outside the gene matches. CDR1 is SGHRS and CDR2 is YFSETQ in the germline V gene.

Source: CD8+ T cells sorted from blood, taken at week 4, from a patient treated with tofacitinib. This receptor was identified in a human donor with alopecia areata. This chain uses TRBV5-1 with TRBJ2-3; 7 nucleotides match TRBD1. For the CDR3, the DNA is TGCGCCAGCAGCTTGGGAGGGGGCCCTAGCACAGATACGCAGTATTTT. This translates into CASSLGGGPSTDTQYF.